Listed below are T cell receptor beta chains from one sample, sequenced in a study of response to subunit inactivated influenza vaccine. TCRdb re-derived calls from the RT-PCR reads in MiXCR, one entry per CDR3 protein. The table lists 800,000 or so distinct CDR3 sequences, around 20% of them singletons. The material was PBMCs from blood, obtained roughly 5 days after vaccination. The receptors here all came from a man aged 50 to 60 who received an inactivated influenza vaccine. Each CDR3 is given with its conserved first and last residue. The D gene is left open where the match is weak. A clone size is listed for some rows: how often the clone was seen (once, few, many), or a class if it is expanded.

j_gene	abundance	v_gene	d_gene	CDR3nt	CDR3aa
TRBJ2-7	NA	TRBV3-1	TRBD1	TGTGCCAGCAGCAAGGGACAGGGACCCCTTTTAACCAACGAGCAGTACTTC	CASSKGQGPLLTNEQYF
TRBJ2-3	NA	TRBV7-2	NA	TGTGCCAGCAGCAGATCGGCAGGGCTGACAGATACGCAGTATTTT	CASSRSAGLTDTQYF
TRBJ2-5	NA	TRBV28	TRBD2	TGTGCCAGCAGTCGACTAAGACTAGCCGTAGAGACCCAGTACTTC	CASSRLRLAVETQYF
TRBJ1-4	NA	TRBV4-1	TRBD1	TGCGCCAGCAGCCAGCCAAGCACTGGACAGGAGAATGAAAATCTGTTTTTT	CASSQPSTGQENENLFF
TRBJ2-5	few	TRBV4-3	NA	TGCGCCAGCAGCGCCGTCCACAGGACAGAGCAAGAGACCCAGTACTTC	CASSAVHRTEQETQYF
TRBJ2-2	NA	TRBV7-2	NA	TGTGCCAGCGGGTCGGGACCCAACACCGGGGAGCTGTTTTTT	CASGSGPNTGELFF
TRBJ1-5	many	TRBV21-1	NA	TGTGCCAGCGACGTCGGGGGGGGTTTCAATCAGCCCCAGCATTTT	CASDVGGGFNQPQHF
TRBJ2-1	NA	TRBV7-2	TRBD2	TGTGCCAGCAGCCCACCGGGACTAGCTGAGGGTGAGCAGTTCTTC	CASSPPGLAEGEQFF
TRBJ2-5	NA	TRBV7-7	NA	TGTGCCAGCAGCTTAGCTCTCTCAGAGACCCAGTACTTC	CASSLALSETQYF
TRBJ2-1	few	TRBV2	TRBD1	TGTGCCAGCAAACGGGACAGGAACAATGAGCAGTTCTTC	CASKRDRNNEQFF
TRBJ1-5	NA	TRBV10-3	NA	TGTGCCATCAGTGAGGGGGTGGGGCATCAGCCCCAGCATTTT	CAISEGVGHQPQHF
TRBJ2-5	few	TRBV5-1	NA	TGCGCCAGCAGCTTGGAGAACCCGGAGGAGACCCAGTACTTC	CASSLENPEETQYF
TRBJ2-1	few	TRBV5-6	TRBD2	TGTGCCAGCAGCCGGGGGGACTCACCAAAGCCGTTCTTC	CASSRGDSPKPFF
TRBJ2-7	NA	TRBV20-1	TRBD2	TGCAGTGCTAGAGATATCAGCGGGGGGGCTCGTGAGCAGTACTTC	CSARDISGGAREQYF
TRBJ2-3	NA	TRBV14	TRBD2	TGTGCCAGCAGCCACCGGGAGGTCCCAAATACGCAGTATTTT	CASSHREVPNTQYF
TRBJ2-2	few	TRBV5-1	NA	TGCGCCAGCCTGGATACCTCCACGACCGGGGAGCTGTTTTTT	CASLDTSTTGELFF
TRBJ2-7	NA	TRBV29-1	NA	TGCAGCGTGTGGACTAACTACGAGCAGTACTTC	CSVWTNYEQYF
TRBJ1-5	NA	TRBV10-3	NA	TGTGCCATCAGTGATGTAACCATCAATCAGCCCCAGCATTTT	CAISDVTINQPQHF
TRBJ1-6	NA	TRBV6-1	NA	TGTGCCAGCAGTGAAGCGGGGCCGTATAATTCACCCCTCCACTTT	CASSEAGPYNSPLHF
TRBJ2-7	NA	TRBV19	NA	TGTGCCAGTGGGTCACGGGACAACACCTACGAGCAGTACTTC	CASGSRDNTYEQYF
TRBJ2-7	NA	TRBV12-3/TRBV12-4	NA	TGTGCCAGCAGTTTAGGGCGGAGACTCTCCTACGAGCAGTACTTC	CASSLGRRLSYEQYF
TRBJ2-3	many	TRBV5-1	NA	TGCGCCAGCAGCTTACAGGCCATATACACAGATACGCAGTATTTT	CASSLQAIYTDTQYF
TRBJ2-3	few	TRBV7-8	NA	TGTGCCAGCAGCCCACCCCGGTTCACAGATACGCAGTATTTT	CASSPPRFTDTQYF
TRBJ2-7	few	TRBV27	TRBD1	TGTGCCAGGAGGACAGGAGCCTACGAGCAGTACTTC	CARRTGAYEQYF
TRBJ2-7	NA	TRBV7-2	TRBD2	TGTGCCAGCAGCTGGTCCTCCGGGACTAGCGGACACGAGCAGTACTTC	CASSWSSGTSGHEQYF
TRBJ2-3	NA	TRBV4-2	TRBD1	TGTGCCAGCAGCCACGGACAGGGGATCACAGATACGCAGTATTTT	CASSHGQGITDTQYF
TRBJ2-3	NA	TRBV20-1	NA	TGCAGTGCTCGACCGAGATCCAGCACAGATACGCAGTATTTT	CSARPRSSTDTQYF
TRBJ1-6	NA	TRBV12-3/TRBV12-4	NA	TGTGCCAGCAGTTTATGGGAGGAATCACCCCTCCACTTT	CASSLWEESPLHF
TRBJ2-5	NA	TRBV7-2	NA	TGTGCCAGCAGGGGACACGGAGGGACCCAGTACTTC	CASRGHGGTQYF
TRBJ1-5	many	TRBV27	NA	TGTGCCAGCAGTTTTATCGGGCCAGGCAATCAGCCCCAGCATTTT	CASSFIGPGNQPQHF
TRBJ1-5	once	TRBV6-1	NA	TGTGCCAGCAGTGAACTGGGAATTCAGCCCCAGCATTTT	CASSELGIQPQHF